The TCR beta chain described here comes from a study of T cell repertoires in cytomegalovirus infection (dated by TCRdb to between 2018 and 2021). Study-level background: Donor HLA type was relevant to the analysis, because carriage of CMV infection together with the matching HLA type was indicated by public TCR beta signatures.

For this chain, trimming is 5 bases at the V end and 6 bases at the J end, and the number of junction bases without a gene match is 8. Looking up the germline V gene yields CDR1 KGHDR and CDR2 SFDVKD. The CDR3 measures 14 amino acids from cysteine to phenylalanine. The read is trimmed to its CDR3 DNA, 42 bases read in frame from base 1. Overall results and qualifications from the work: In the ex vivo response, HLA-C-restricted CMV-specific TCR beta clonotypes were dominant, and in two of eight donors the single most frequent clonotype came from this HLA-C-restricted group. In both this cohort and an independent cohort of 352 donors, the cumulative frequency of public TCR beta family members distinguished carriers of CMV infection plus the relevant HLA type.

A word on this clonotype: Its antigen is not yet known. Base qualities are not provided; no much larger clone lies one nucleotide away.

The sequencing machine was an Illumina HiSeq 1500. Clones were called with MiXCR by TCRdb after fastp trimmed the public reads at Q25, and only in-frame beta chains were retained. Entries that share a CDR3 protein sequence are merged under the most common genes and DNA. For this sample there are around 450,000 distinct CDR3 sequences; roughly 30% appear just once. The biggest ten clones account for around 15% of the sample. The source is a human donor in good health (CMV status not recorded). Some clones in this sample may be carry-over from other donors' samples. Recombination linked TRBV24-1 to TRBJ2-7, and TRBD1 aligns with 8 junction nucleotides. Sequencing was performed on PBMCs. The CDR3 here reads CATSAPGQGSEQYF. The DNA is as follows: TGTGCCACCAGTGCCCCTGGACAGGGTTCCGAGCAGTACTTC.